The rows below give T cell receptor beta chains drawn from one sample of a study of blood T cell repertoires in COVID-19. The repertoire was sequenced with immunoSEQ multiplex PCR; TCRdb's copy has only in-frame clones and lacks some. The sample comprises 150,000 or so clones, almost 85% of which are singletons, and 22% rests with the top ten. The sequenced sample consisted of peripheral blood. Every receptor here comes from a woman aged 80 or over with acute or convalescent COVID-19. Each CDR3 is given with its conserved first and last residue. D genes are given only for firm matches. A row's size may be missing; if present it is once, few, many or a size class.

TRBJ2-7	NA	TRBD1	TRBV4-3	16	CASSQDLGTGFYEQYF	TGCGCCAGCAGCCAAGATCTTGGGACAGGGTTCTACGAGCAGTACTTC
TRBJ2-6	once	NA	TRBV3-1/TRBV3-2	18	CASRSDRPNRSGANVLTF	TGTGCCAGCAGGTCCGACAGGCCAAACAGGTCTGGGGCCAACGTCCTGACTTTC
TRBJ1-1	NA	NA	TRBV18	14	CASSPRSRATEAFF	TGTGCCAGCTCACCACGTTCCAGGGCCACTGAAGCTTTCTTT
TRBJ1-2	NA	TRBD1	TRBV4-1	14	CASTRPGTVYGYTF	TGCGCCAGCACTCGGCCCGGGACAGTCTATGGCTACACCTTC
TRBJ2-1	NA	TRBD2	TRBV10-3	15	CAISESGLVNNEQFF	TGTGCCATCAGTGAGTCTGGACTAGTAAACAATGAGCAGTTCTTC
TRBJ1-4	NA	NA	TRBV5-1	16	CASSQGQGRTNEKLFF	TGCGCCAGCAGCCAAGGTCAGGGTCGAACTAATGAAAAACTGTTTTTT
TRBJ2-1	NA	NA	TRBV4-3	15	CASSQDPGVGNEQFF	TGCGCCAGCAGCCAAGACCCGGGAGTAGGCAATGAGCAGTTCTTC
TRBJ1-2	NA	NA	TRBV7-9	12	CASSLDSYGYTF	TGTGCCAGCAGCTTAGATAGCTATGGCTACACCTTC
TRBJ2-7	NA	TRBD1	TRBV5-4	14	CASSFSGTANEQYF	TGTGCCAGCAGCTTCTCCGGGACAGCCAACGAGCAGTACTTC
TRBJ2-7	NA	TRBD1	TRBV7-9	15	CASSLPRDRSYEQYF	TGTGCCAGCAGCTTACCGCGGGACAGGAGTTACGAGCAGTACTTC
TRBJ2-7	NA	TRBD2	TRBV11-3	13	CASSKTSSYEQYF	TGTGCCAGCAGCAAGACTAGCAGTTACGAGCAGTACTTC
TRBJ1-2	NA	NA	TRBV7-8	15	CASSLDGTTQEGYTF	TGTGCCAGTAGCTTAGATGGGACAACTCAGGAAGGCTACACCTTC
TRBJ1-2	NA	NA	TRBV5-6	17	CASRVTGNSRREYGYTF	TGTGCCAGCAGGGTAACAGGGAACAGTCGAAGGGAGTATGGCTACACCTTC
TRBJ2-7	NA	TRBD2	TRBV24-1	13	CATISAGDYEQYF	TGTGCCACCATATCAGCGGGAGATTACGAGCAGTACTTC
TRBJ2-2	NA	NA	TRBV3-1/TRBV3-2	15	CASSQGGISTGELFF	TGTGCCAGCAGCCAAGGCGGGATTAGCACCGGGGAGCTGTTTTTT
TRBJ2-3	once	TRBD1	TRBV15	17	CATSRDLWDRVSDTQYF	TGTGCCACCAGCAGAGACCTTTGGGACAGGGTCTCGGATACGCAGTATTTT
TRBJ1-5	few	TRBD1	TRBV30	13	CAWRTGFGQPQHF	TGTGCCTGGAGGACAGGGTTTGGACAGCCCCAGCATTTT
TRBJ1-2	NA	NA	TRBV29-1	12	CSVFGLGAGYTF	TGCAGCGTTTTCGGACTGGGCGCTGGCTACACCTTC
TRBJ2-1	NA	NA	TRBV6-5	15	CASSYDTQPNNEQFF	TGTGCCAGCAGTTACGATACTCAACCTAACAATGAGCAGTTCTTC
TRBJ2-5	NA	NA	TRBV10-3	14	CAISEPTLQETQYF	TGTGCCATCAGTGAGCCTACCCTCCAAGAGACCCAGTACTTC
TRBJ1-2	NA	TRBD1	TRBV20-1	15	CSASGPGQGVYGYTF	TGCAGTGCTAGTGGTCCGGGACAGGGGGTGTATGGCTACACCTTC
TRBJ2-7	NA	TRBD2	TRBV6-6	16	CASSGTSGTSRGEQYF	TGTGCCAGCAGCGGGACTAGCGGGACTTCCCGGGGCGAGCAGTACTTC
TRBJ2-7	once	NA	TRBV11-3	16	CASSPGGRLALDEQYF	TGTGCCAGCAGCCCAGGAGGGAGGCTTGCACTGGACGAGCAGTACTTC
TRBJ2-5	NA	NA	TRBV7-8	13	CASSRREEETQYF	TGTGCCAGCAGCCGGAGGGAGGAAGAGACCCAGTACTTC
TRBJ2-1	once	NA	TRBV11-2	17	CASSLAPEIRVKGEQFF	TGTGCCAGCAGCTTAGCTCCGGAAATACGGGTTAAAGGTGAGCAGTTCTTC
TRBJ1-1	once	NA	TRBV6-5	14	CASSYSRLNTEAFF	TGTGCCAGCAGTTACTCTCGGTTGAACACTGAAGCTTTCTTT
TRBJ1-2	NA	TRBD1	TRBV11-2	14	CASRRRDSTLPYTF	TGTGCCAGCCGCCGGAGGGACAGCACTCTCCCCTACACCTTC
TRBJ2-3	NA	TRBD2	TRBV15	15	CATSRVSGSRDTQYF	TGTGCCACCAGCAGAGTTAGCGGGAGTAGGGATACGCAGTATTTT
TRBJ1-2	NA	NA	TRBV3-1/TRBV3-2	16	CASSQAGRGRLGGYTF	TGTGCCAGCAGCCAAGCAGGGAGAGGGAGGCTCGGTGGCTACACCTTC
TRBJ2-7	once	TRBD2	TRBV6-6	16	CASSYPRGGRRHEQYF	TGTGCCAGCAGTTACCCCCGGGGGGGGAGACGGCACGAGCAGTACTTC
TRBJ2-1	once	TRBD1	TRBV6-5	15	CASSSTGQGNNEQFF	TGTGCCAGCAGTTCGACAGGACAGGGGAACAATGAGCAGTTCTTC
TRBJ2-1	NA	TRBD1	TRBV7-2	15	CASSFQSGTGNEQFF	TGTGCCAGCAGCTTCCAGTCCGGGACAGGGAATGAGCAGTTCTTC
TRBJ2-3	NA	NA	TRBV12-5	14	CASGLGGATDTQYF	TGTGCTAGTGGTTTGGGGGGCGCCACAGATACGCAGTATTTT
TRBJ2-1	NA	NA	TRBV30	16	CAWRNLQRPSYNEQFF	TGTGCCTGGAGGAATCTGCAGCGGCCCTCCTACAATGAGCAGTTCTTC
TRBJ2-7	NA	NA	TRBV6-5	14	CASTRAGLSYEQYF	TGTGCCAGCACCCGGGCGGGCCTTTCCTACGAGCAGTACTTC
TRBJ2-7	NA	TRBD2	TRBV7-2	16	CASSLDTGGIAYEQYF	TGTGCCAGCAGCTTAGATACCGGGGGGATTGCCTACGAGCAGTACTTC
TRBJ2-1	many	TRBD2	TRBV4-1	15	CASSQAGGDADEQFF	TGCGCCAGCAGCCAAGCGGGGGGGGATGCGGATGAGCAGTTCTTC
TRBJ2-1	once	NA	TRBV19	14	CASSIVPSANEQFF	TGTGCCAGTAGTATAGTCCCCAGCGCGAATGAGCAGTTCTTC
TRBJ1-2	NA	TRBD1	TRBV5-5	16	CASSFSAGTVTHGYTF	TGTGCCAGCAGCTTCTCCGCCGGGACAGTAACCCATGGCTACACCTTC
TRBJ2-7	once	TRBD2	TRBV25-1	17	CASSESASGRIFHEQYF	TGTGCCAGCAGTGAATCGGCTAGCGGGAGGATATTCCACGAGCAGTACTTC
TRBJ2-6	NA	TRBD1	TRBV4-1	20	CASSQSLLIRTGVGANVLTF	TGCGCCAGCAGCCAATCCCTCCTGATTCGCACAGGGGTCGGGGCCAACGTCCTGACTTTC
TRBJ2-5	NA	NA	TRBV10-3	14	CAISGPGLQETQYF	TGTGCCATCAGTGGGCCGGGACTTCAAGAGACCCAGTACTTC
TRBJ1-3	few	TRBD1	TRBV14	19	CASSRIGTAGNLRGNTIYF	TGTGCCAGCAGTCGCATTGGGACAGCAGGCAACTTGCGTGGAAACACCATATATTTT
TRBJ2-7	NA	NA	TRBV11-2	17	CASSLKGKGEGRDEQYF	TGTGCCAGCAGCTTGAAAGGGAAGGGAGAGGGTCGGGACGAGCAGTACTTC
TRBJ2-2	NA	TRBD1	TRBV5-1	17	CASSLRSGQGVTGELFF	TGCGCCAGCAGCTTGCGATCAGGACAGGGGGTCACCGGGGAGCTGTTTTTT
TRBJ1-5	NA	NA	TRBV14	16	CASSQDRVGSNQPQHF	TGTGCCAGCAGCCAAGATCGGGTAGGTAGCAATCAGCCCCAGCATTTT
TRBJ2-1	few	TRBD2	TRBV7-2	16	CASSTQASGSYNEQFF	TGTGCCAGCAGCACCCAGGCTAGCGGGAGCTACAATGAGCAGTTCTTC
TRBJ2-5	NA	NA	TRBV5-1	12	CASSLQGETQYF	TGCGCCAGCAGCTTGCAGGGGGAGACCCAGTACTTC
TRBJ2-1	NA	TRBD2	TRBV7-8	15	CASSLEAGVYNEQFF	TGTGCCAGCAGCTTAGAGGCGGGAGTTTACAATGAGCAGTTCTTC
TRBJ2-5	NA	TRBD1	TRBV29-1	13	CSVSHRGQETQYF	TGCAGCGTCAGCCACAGGGGACAAGAGACCCAGTACTTC
TRBJ1-1	NA	NA	TRBV20-1	11	CSAVGNTEAFF	TGCAGTGCTGTCGGGAACACTGAAGCTTTCTTT
TRBJ2-7	NA	TRBD2	TRBV5-1	15	CASSPAGTSIYEQYF	TGCGCCAGCAGCCCCGCCGGGACTAGCATCTACGAGCAGTACTTC
TRBJ1-5	NA	TRBD1	TRBV12-5	17	CASALGQGLYSNQPQHF	TGTGCTAGTGCCCTGGGACAGGGGCTTTATAGCAATCAGCCCCAGCATTTT
TRBJ1-3	NA	NA	TRBV10-2	16	CASSESGGQSGNTIYF	TGCGCCAGCAGTGAGTCGGGCGGACAATCTGGAAACACCATATATTTT
TRBJ2-1	NA	TRBD2	TRBV19	15	CASSISGSVGSEQFF	TGTGCCAGTAGTATTAGCGGGAGCGTCGGGAGTGAGCAGTTCTTC
TRBJ1-2	NA	TRBD1	TRBV3-1/TRBV3-2	14	CASSPRDRDYGYTF	TGTGCCAGCAGCCCGCGGGACAGGGACTATGGCTACACCTTC
TRBJ1-4	NA	TRBD1	TRBV2	15	CASSARDSSYEKLFF	TGTGCCAGCAGTGCCCGGGACAGCTCCTATGAAAAACTGTTTTTT